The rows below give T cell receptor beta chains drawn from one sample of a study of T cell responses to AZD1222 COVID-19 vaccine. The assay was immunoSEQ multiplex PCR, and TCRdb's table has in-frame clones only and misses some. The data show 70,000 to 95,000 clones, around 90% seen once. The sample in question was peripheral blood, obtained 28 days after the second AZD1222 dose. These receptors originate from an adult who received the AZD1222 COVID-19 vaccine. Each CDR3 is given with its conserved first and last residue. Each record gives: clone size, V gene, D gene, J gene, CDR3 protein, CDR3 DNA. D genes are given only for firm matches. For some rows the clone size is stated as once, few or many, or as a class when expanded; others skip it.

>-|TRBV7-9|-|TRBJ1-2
CASSLAAGTNYGYTF
TGTGCCAGCAGCTTAGCGGCAGGGACTAACTATGGCTACACCTTC
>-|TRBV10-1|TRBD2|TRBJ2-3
CASSEAGGDTQYF
TGCGCCAGCAGTGAAGCGGGGGGAGATACGCAGTATTTT
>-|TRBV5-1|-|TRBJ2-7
CASSLAGINYEQYF
TGCGCCAGCAGCTTGGCCGGGATAAACTACGAGCAGTACTTC
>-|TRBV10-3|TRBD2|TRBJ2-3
CATGLAGTDTQYF
TGTGCCACTGGACTAGCGGGCACAGATACGCAGTATTTT
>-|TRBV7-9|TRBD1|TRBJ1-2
CASSTDPRGGRGYTF
TGTGCCAGCAGCACCGACCCTCGAGGGGGCAGAGGCTACACCTTC
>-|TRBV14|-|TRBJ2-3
CASSQAGSTDTQYF
TGTGCCAGCAGCCAAGCCGGGAGCACAGATACGCAGTATTTT
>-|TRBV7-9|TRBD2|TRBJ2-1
CASSILAGGEQFF
TGTGCCAGCAGCATACTAGCGGGGGGGGAGCAGTTCTTC
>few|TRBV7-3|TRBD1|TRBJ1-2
CASSPGQGAKGYTF
TGTGCCAGCAGCCCGGGACAGGGGGCGAAGGGCTACACCTTC
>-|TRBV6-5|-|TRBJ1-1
CASSYSRSSMNTEAFF
TGTGCCAGCAGTTACTCTAGAAGCAGCATGAACACTGAAGCTTTCTTT
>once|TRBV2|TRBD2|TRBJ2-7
CASSGRTSGGAYEQYF
TGTGCCAGCAGCGGAAGGACTAGCGGGGGGGCCTACGAGCAGTACTTC
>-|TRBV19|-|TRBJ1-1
CASSSQVDLTEAFF
TGTGCCAGTAGTTCACAGGTGGATCTCACTGAAGCTTTCTTT
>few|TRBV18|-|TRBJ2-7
CASSSGQQLYEQYF
TGTGCCAGCTCATCAGGACAGCAGCTCTACGAGCAGTACTTC
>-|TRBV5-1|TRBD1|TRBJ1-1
CASSGDRAAFF
TGCGCCAGCAGCGGAGACAGGGCGGCTTTCTTT
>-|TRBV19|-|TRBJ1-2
CASSMVREDGYTF
TGTGCCAGTAGTATGGTCAGGGAGGATGGCTACACCTTC
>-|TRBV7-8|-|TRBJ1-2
CASSLGSYGYTF
TGTGCCAGCAGCTTAGGTTCCTATGGCTACACCTTC
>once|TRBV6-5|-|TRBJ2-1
CASEQRSSYNEQFF
TGTGCCAGCGAACAGCGGAGCTCCTACAATGAGCAGTTCTTC
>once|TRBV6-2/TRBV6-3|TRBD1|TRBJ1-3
CASSSQGASGNTIYF
TGTGCCAGCAGTTCACAGGGGGCATCAGGAAACACCATATATTTT
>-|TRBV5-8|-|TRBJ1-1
CASSLALGNTEAFF
TGTGCCAGCAGCTTGGCCCTAGGAAACACTGAAGCTTTCTTT
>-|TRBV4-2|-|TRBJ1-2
CASSQATDYGYTF
TGTGCCAGCAGCCAAGCAACAGACTATGGCTACACCTTC
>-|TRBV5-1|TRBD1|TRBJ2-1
CASSRRQGGNNEQFF
TGCGCCAGCAGCCGCAGACAGGGGGGGAATAATGAGCAGTTCTTC
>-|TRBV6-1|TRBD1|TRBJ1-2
CASSDPLTGDGYTF
TGTGCCAGCAGTGACCCACTGACAGGGGATGGCTACACCTTC
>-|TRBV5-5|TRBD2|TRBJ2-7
CASSLAPSGGKYEQYF
TGTGCCAGCAGCTTGGCCCCTAGCGGGGGTAAATACGAGCAGTACTTC
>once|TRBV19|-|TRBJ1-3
CASSRRGSQGGNTIYF
TGTGCCAGTAGTAGGCGGGGGAGCCAAGGAGGAAACACCATATATTTT
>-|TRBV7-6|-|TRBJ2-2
CASSLGAASNTGELFF
TGTGCCAGCAGCTTAGGGGCAGCGTCGAACACCGGGGAGCTGTTTTTT
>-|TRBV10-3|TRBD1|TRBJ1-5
CAISDDTGVSNQPQHF
TGTGCCATCAGTGATGATACAGGGGTGAGCAATCAGCCCCAGCATTTT
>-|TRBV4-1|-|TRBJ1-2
CASSQATRTSFYGYTF
TGCGCCAGCAGCCAAGCGACGCGAACATCTTTCTATGGCTACACCTTC
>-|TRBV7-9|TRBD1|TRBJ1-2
CASSWDRVGYTF
TGTGCCAGCAGCTGGGACAGGGTTGGCTACACCTTC
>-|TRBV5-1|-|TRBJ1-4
CASSTGLRSYEKLFF
TGCGCCAGCAGCACGGGACTCCGGTCGTATGAAAAACTGTTTTTT
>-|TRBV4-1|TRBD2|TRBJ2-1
CASSQGPQIGGDEQFF
TGCGCCAGCAGCCAAGGCCCTCAAATCGGGGGGGATGAGCAGTTCTTC
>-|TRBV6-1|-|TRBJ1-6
CASSETARAGNSPLHF
TGTGCCAGCAGTGAAACCGCCAGGGCGGGTAATTCACCCCTCCACTTT
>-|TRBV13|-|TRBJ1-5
CASSFSALNQPQHF
TGTGCCAGCAGCTTCTCAGCCCTCAATCAGCCCCAGCATTTT
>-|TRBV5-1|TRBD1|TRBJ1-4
CASSLGQGNEKLFF
TGCGCCAGCAGCTTGGGACAGGGGAATGAAAAACTGTTTTTT
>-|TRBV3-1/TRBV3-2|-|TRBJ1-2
CASSQDSLNYGYTF
TGTGCCAGCAGCCAAGACAGCCTTAACTATGGCTACACCTTC
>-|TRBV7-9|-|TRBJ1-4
CASSSEGRVAEKLFF
TGTGCCAGCAGCTCGGAGGGAAGGGTGGCCGAAAAACTGTTTTTT
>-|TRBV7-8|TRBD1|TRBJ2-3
CASSLVGTGKDTQYF
TGTGCCAGCAGCTTAGTTGGGACAGGGAAAGATACGCAGTATTTT
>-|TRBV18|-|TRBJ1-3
CASSPGRANSGNTIYF
TGTGCCAGCTCACCAGGCAGAGCCAACTCTGGAAACACCATATATTTT
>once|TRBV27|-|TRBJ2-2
CASTPTLAPGELFF
TGTGCCAGCACCCCCACCCTGGCGCCCGGGGAGCTGTTTTTT
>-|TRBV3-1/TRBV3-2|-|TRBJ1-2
CASSQVRMKPGGYTF
TGTGCCAGCAGCCAGGTCAGGATGAAACCGGGGGGCTACACCTTC
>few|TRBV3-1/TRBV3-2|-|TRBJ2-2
CASSQVRGAGTGELFF
TGTGCCAGCAGCCAAGTTCGGGGGGCCGGCACCGGGGAGCTGTTTTTT
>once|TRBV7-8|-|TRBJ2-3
CASSLGLPARVADTQYF
TGTGCCAGCAGCTTGGGACTCCCAGCCCGGGTCGCAGATACGCAGTATTTT
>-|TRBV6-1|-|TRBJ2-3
CASSEAGLRSDTQYF
TGTGCCAGCAGTGAAGCGGGTCTCCGGTCAGATACGCAGTATTTT
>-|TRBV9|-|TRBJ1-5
CASSVGEGDNQPQHF
TGTGCCAGCAGCGTAGGTGAGGGAGACAATCAGCCCCAGCATTTT
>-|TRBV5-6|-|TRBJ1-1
CASSPGPNLNTEAFF
TGTGCCAGCAGCCCGGGACCTAACCTGAACACTGAAGCTTTCTTT
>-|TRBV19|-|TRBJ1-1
CASSMRRNTEAFF
TGTGCCAGTAGTATGCGAAGGAACACTGAAGCTTTCTTT
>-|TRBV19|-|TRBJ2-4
CATRESRAINIQYF
TGTGCCACCCGGGAGAGCAGGGCGATAAACATTCAGTACTTC
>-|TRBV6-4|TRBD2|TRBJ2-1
CASSDSTLLAGGQNEQFF
TGTGCCAGCAGTGACTCGACCCTCCTAGCGGGGGGGCAGAATGAGCAGTTCTTC
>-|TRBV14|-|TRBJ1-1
CASSQDRPRDTEAFF
TGTGCCAGCAGCCAAGATCGCCCCCGGGACACTGAAGCTTTCTTT
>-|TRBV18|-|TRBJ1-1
CASSPPGHTEAFF
TGTGCCAGCTCACCCCCTGGGCACACTGAAGCTTTCTTT